Here is one T cell receptor beta chain with its context. The sample comes from a study of T-cell memory formation after mild COVID-19. The CDR3 is made up of 14 amino acids. Unmatched junction bases numbered 6, after V lost 3 bases and J lost 7 bases. Germline V lookup: CDR1 SGHRS, CDR2 YFSETQ. TCRdb re-derived calls from the 5' RACE reads in MiXCR, one entry per CDR3 protein. The data show approximately 110,000 distinct CDR3 sequences, roughly 20% seen once. The chain links TRBV5-1 to TRBJ1-2; 10 bases map to TRBD1. The sequenced sample was PBMCs or a T cell subset sorted from them (not recorded which). The TCR sequence derives from a man between 18 and 29 years old who had mild COVID-19 (a few samples of this study predate the infection). Cell type and time point are not known. This CDR3 reads CASSWGTGVTGYTF. The DNA for the CDR3 is TGCGCCAGCAGCTGGGGGACAGGGGTTACTGGCTACACCTTC.